The 19 T cell receptor beta chains below come from one sample, sequenced in a study of shared clonotypes between healthy human individuals. The method was immunoSEQ multiplex PCR; TCRdb's version includes in-frame clones alone and lacks a portion of them. The sample shows 2 million to 3 million clones, 93% of them seen only once. The sequenced material came from naive CD4+ T cells from PBMCs. The subset denotes: CD45RA+ positively selected. The receptors shown here come from a man between 18 and 35 years old in good health. Some clones in this sample may be carry-over from other donors' samples.

V gene TRBV28 combines with J gene TRBJ2-5; no reliable D call. This CDR3 comprises 13 residues. The germline V and J ends were trimmed by 6 bases and 4 bases, with 12 bases remaining between them. In germline, CDR1 is MDHEN, CDR2 SYDVKM. The CDR3 coding sequence is TGTGCCAGCAGCTCAAACCTTACAGAGACCCAGTACTTC. This gives the protein CASSSNLTETQYF. Based on the CDR3 plus reference TRBV28 and TRBJ2-5, the full variable domain is DVKVTQSSRYLVKRTGEKVFLECVQDMDHENMFWYRQDPGLGLRLIYFSYDVKMKEKGDIPEGYSVSREKKERFSLILESASTNQTSMYLCASSSNLTETQYFGPGTRLLVL.

The chain is built from TRBV7-9 and TRBJ2-7; tentatively, D is TRBD1 (6 bases). Looked up from germline, CDR1 is SEHNR and CDR2 is FQNEAQ (reference sequence). The V end lost 5 bases, the J end lost 3 bases, and 17 bases lay between the germline ends. This CDR3 region has 15 residues. CDR3 sequence: CASSALDRSIYEQYF. CDR3 nucleotides: TGTGCCAGCAGCGCTTTGGACAGATCAATCTACGAGCAGTACTTC.

The V and J genes are TRBV5-1 and TRBJ1-1; a possible D gene is TRBD1 (5 bases). The CDR3 is made up of 13 amino acids. Deletions cut 7 bases from V and 0 bases from J, with 10 bases between. Germline V lookup: CDR1 SGHRS, CDR2 YFSETQ. This CDR3 is CASGEGLNTEAFF. The CDR3 DNA sequence: TGCGCCAGCGGGGAGGGGTTGAACACTGAAGCTTTCTTT.

The genes are TRBV5-5 and TRBJ2-4, with D unclear. Germline V gives CDR1 SGHKS, CDR2 YYEKEE (reference sequence). Trimming stripped 5 bases from V and 7 bases from J, with 10 bases between. There are 12 residues in the CDR3. The CDR3 region has the DNA TGTGCCAGCAGTTACGGAGCGAACATTCAGTACTTC. It is translated as CASSYGANIQYF.

The V gene is TRBV2, the J gene TRBJ1-6; a possible D gene is TRBD1 (6 bases). The V end was cut by 8 bases, the J end by 9 bases, with 29 bases between. The CDR3 extends over 18 amino acids. CDR1 is SNHLY and CDR2 is FYNNEI in the germline V gene. CDR3 coding DNA: TGTGCCAGCGGACCGACCTCCCTGGGGGCAGGAATAAGTTCACCCCTCCACTTT. This translates into CASGPTSLGAGISSPLHF.

This chain joins TRBV7-3 and TRBJ1-1; D unresolved. Germline V CDR1 and CDR2: SGHTA, FQGTGA. The CDR3 spans 14 residues. Between the trimmed V and J ends, which lost 1 base and 3 bases, there was a span of 9 bases. CDR3 coding DNA: TGTGCCAGCAGCTTAAACTCCCGACACACTGAAGCTTTCTTT. Its translation: CASSLNSRHTEAFF.

Turning to this clone: Different DNA sequences within this sample yield the same CDR3. V gene TRBV6-5 combines with J gene TRBJ2-7; 10 nucleotides agree with TRBD2. The germline CDR1 and CDR2 sequences are MNHEY and SVGAGI. CDR3 length: 14 residues. Unmatched junction bases numbered 3, after V lost 5 bases and J lost 2 bases. In DNA form, the CDR3 reads TGTGCCAGCAGTCCCGGGACTAGCGCCTACGAGCAGTACTTC. It codes for CASSPGTSAYEQYF.

This clone was detected once. The V and J genes are TRBV2 and TRBJ1-1, with D unresolved. V lost 7 bases and J 8 bases, leaving 11 bases between the germline ends. The germline CDR1 and CDR2 sequences are SNHLY and FYNNEI. There are 11 residues in the CDR3. The CDR3 protein is CASTARVEAFF. For the CDR3, the DNA is TGTGCCAGCACCGCTAGGGTAGAAGCTTTCTTT.

The rearrangement uses TRBV5-1 and TRBJ2-5; 8 nucleotides match TRBD2. The CDR3 has 16 amino acids. Germline CDR1 is SGHRS and CDR2 is YFSETQ. The J segment lost 2 bases and the V segment lost 0 bases, leaving 6 bases of the junction unmatched. The CDR3 is CASSLGLAGQQETQYF. CDR3 sequence (DNA): TGCGCCAGCAGCTTGGGGCTAGCGGGCCAGCAAGAGACCCAGTACTTC.

The chain carries TRBV5-6 and TRBJ2-1, with D unclear. Trimming shortened V by 0 bases and J by 9 bases, and 10 bases separated the two germline ends. The germline V gene has CDR1 SGHDT and CDR2 YYEEEE. This CDR3 spans 13 amino acids. As DNA, the CDR3 is TGTGCCAGCAGCTTGGATCCATCAGGTGAGCAGTTCTTC. This translates into CASSLDPSGEQFF.

This chain uses TRBV7-9 with TRBJ2-1, with TRBD2 matching over 9 bases. V shed 4 bases and J 0 bases; nucleotides not matched to a gene: 4. Germline CDR1 SEHNR, CDR2 FQNEAQ (reference sequence). CDR3 length: 16 amino acids. The CDR3 bases are TGTGCCAGCAGCTACTCTAGCGGGATCTCCTACAATGAGCAGTTCTTC. Its translation is CASSYSSGISYNEQFF.

As to this clone: Other DNA sequences of this sample code for an identical CDR3. The gene calls are TRBV5-6 and TRBJ2-1, with D tentatively TRBD2 (6 bases). Germline V gene lookup returns CDR1 SGHDT and CDR2 YYEEEE. V lost 2 bases and J 5 bases, leaving 8 bases between the germline ends. CDR3 size: 13 residues. CDR3 sequence: CASSFRRDNEQFF. For the CDR3, the DNA is TGTGCCAGCAGCTTTCGGAGGGACAATGAGCAGTTCTTC.

The chain is built from TRBV7-3 and TRBJ2-5; 7 nucleotides agree with TRBD2. This CDR3 is built from 14 residues. Trimming took 6 bases from V and 5 from J; bases not matched to a gene: 9. Germline V gene sequence: CDR1 SGHTA, CDR2 FQGTGA. CDR3: CASSVGGPRETQYF. The CDR3 DNA reads TGTGCCAGCAGTGTGGGAGGGCCCAGGGAGACCCAGTACTTC.

The chain carries TRBV6-5 and TRBJ1-3; TRBD1 matches at 7 bases. V lost 6 bases, J lost 7 bases, and 9 bases stayed unmatched. Germline V gene data show CDR1 as MNHEY and CDR2 as SVGAGI. The CDR3 consists of 14 residues. The CDR3 spells CASRPGQARNTIYF. CDR3 coding DNA: TGTGCCAGCAGACCCGGACAGGCTCGTAACACCATATATTTT.

J is TRBJ2-3 and V is TRBV18, with 8 nucleotides matching TRBD2. The J segment lost 4 bases and the V segment lost 2 bases, leaving 2 bases of the junction unmatched. This CDR3 has 14 amino acids. CDR1 and CDR2 from the germline V gene are KGHSH and LQKENI. The CDR3 loop is CASSPVLAADTQYF. The CDR3, as DNA: TGTGCCAGCTCACCAGTACTAGCGGCAGATACGCAGTATTTT.

This chain links TRBV7-2 with TRBJ1-4; 8 positions match TRBD1. Per the germline V gene, CDR1 is SGHTA and CDR2 is FQGNSA. The V segment lost 5 bases and the J segment 0 bases; nucleotides outside the gene matches: 5. The CDR3 runs 16 residues. The CDR3 loop is CASSLGGQATNEKLFF. In nucleotides, the CDR3 is TGTGCCAGCAGCCTGGGGGGACAGGCAACTAATGAAAAACTGTTTTTT.

The genes are TRBV9 and TRBJ1-3, with a weak D call TRBD1 (5 bases). V was cut by 0 bases and J by 8 bases, with 15 bases left in between. The CDR3 sequence is 15 residues long. Germline V gene lookup returns CDR1 SGDLS and CDR2 YYNGEE. Here the CDR3 DNA reads TGTGCCAGCAGCGTAGCTCGGGGCCGAGAGGACACCATATATTTT. Amino acid sequence: CASSVARGREDTIYF.

The chain recombines TRBV28 with TRBJ2-1, with TRBD1 identical over 9 bases. With 6 bases clipped from V and 6 bases from J, the junction kept 6 bases outside the gene matches. The CDR3 spans 14 residues. Germline CDR1 MDHEN, CDR2 SYDVKM. CDR3 coding DNA: TGTGCCAGCAGCCGGGACAGGGATAGCAATGAGCAGTTCTTC. Translated, it gives CASSRDRDSNEQFF.

Only a few counts were recorded for this clone. The genes are TRBV29-1 and TRBJ1-1; D may be TRBD1 (5 bases). Germline-derived CDR1 and CDR2 are SQVTM and ANQGSEA. Trimming pared 1 base from V and 2 bases from J, leaving 8 bases between. This CDR3 has 13 residues. Here the CDR3 reads CSVEAGTNTEAFF. In nucleotides, the CDR3 is TGCAGCGTTGAAGCTGGGACCAACACTGAAGCTTTCTTT.